This T cell receptor beta chain was retrieved from a study of blood T cells in healthy people across ages. A few counts support this clonotype. What it binds is not known. Study results and limitations: Higher diversity and more naive CD4+ cells were features of long-lived donors, compared to aged donors.

The trim removed 4 bases at V and 4 bases at J, leaving 13 bases unmatched. This CDR3 contains 17 residues. Germline V gene lookup returns CDR1 MNHNY and CDR2 SVGAGI (reference sequence). A sample-barcoded 5' primer and a J-beta primer mix were used in a second PCR of roughly 7 to 12 cycles. The template-switch adaptor was a 5' adaptor with 12 random nucleotides. It tagged each cDNA molecule. TCRdb re-called the 5' RACE reads through MiXCR, storing one row per CDR3 protein. This sample has about 1.6 million distinct CDR3 sequences, with about 32% found just once. The sequence came from a woman aged 25 to 39 in good health. The chain employs TRBV6-6 and TRBJ2-1; 7 nucleotides align to TRBD2. The sample taken for sequencing was blood. CDR3 sequence reads: CASSSRVRQRGYNEQFF. The CDR3 DNA is TGTGCCAGCAGTTCCCGGGTGAGGCAGCGGGGTTACAATGAGCAGTTCTTC.